This record looks at one T cell receptor (beta chain) sequence and its context. This record belongs to a study of blood T cell repertoires in COVID-19. As for the study in general: Acute and convalescent COVID-19 specimens originated in the United States, Italy and Spain. T cells, B-cell-depleted T cells, or PBMCs provided the cDNA or gDNA that served as material.

Method: immunoSEQ multiplex PCR; TCRdb's copy keeps in-frame clones and lacks some. Of about 110,000 clones listed, just over 85% are singletons. Sequencing was performed on peripheral blood. The clonotype was recovered from a human donor in a cohort sampled during active COVID-19.

The CDR3 here is CASSRGQEGETQYF. The DNA of the CDR3 is TGCGCCAGCAGCCGGGGACAGGAGGGAGAGACCCAGTACTTC. V gene TRBV5-1 combines with J gene TRBJ2-5, with TRBD1 matching 8 bases. Germline V gene lookup returns CDR1 SGHRS and CDR2 YFSETQ. With V trimmed by 4 bases and J by 4 bases, 6 bases remained unmatched. The CDR3 covers 14 residues.